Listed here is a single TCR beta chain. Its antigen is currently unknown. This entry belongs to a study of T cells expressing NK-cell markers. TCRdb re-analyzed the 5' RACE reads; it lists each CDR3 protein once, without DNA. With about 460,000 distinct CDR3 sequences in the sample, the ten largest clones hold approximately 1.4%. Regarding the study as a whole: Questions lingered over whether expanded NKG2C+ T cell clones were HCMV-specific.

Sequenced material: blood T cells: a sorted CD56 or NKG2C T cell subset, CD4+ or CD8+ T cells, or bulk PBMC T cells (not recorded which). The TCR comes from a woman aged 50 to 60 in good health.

This CDR3 reads CASSLPPNQPQHF. The rearrangement links TRBV12-3 or TRBV12-4 to TRBJ1-5; with no DNA, the TCRdb D assignment of TRBD1 cannot be verified. The CDR3 length is 13 residues.